This is a list of T cell receptor beta chains from one sample in a study of blood T cell repertoires in COVID-19. TCRdb keeps only in-frame clones here, not all; method: immunoSEQ multiplex PCR. Among about 270,000 clones listed, 85% to 95% were seen once. The sequenced material came from PBMCs or T cells enriched from blood (not recorded which). All receptors come from a man between 35 and 55 years old who had been exposed to COVID-19. Both conserved end residues are part of each CDR3. The D gene is left open where the match is weak. Rows give clone size only sometimes, using once, few, many, or a class for an expanded clone.

j_call,d_call,clone_size,v_call,cdr3_aa,cdr3_nt
TRBJ2-3,TRBD2,once,TRBV5-1,CASSLGGLAGADTQYF,TGCGCCAGCAGCTTAGGGGGACTAGCGGGAGCAGATACGCAGTATTTT
TRBJ1-1,TRBD1,NA,TRBV7-9,CASSSPGTGNTEAFF,TGTGCCAGCAGCTCCCCCGGGACAGGGAACACTGAAGCTTTCTTT
TRBJ1-5,NA,NA,TRBV7-2,CASSLLRVNQPQHF,TGTGCCAGCAGCTTACTCCGAGTCAATCAGCCCCAGCATTTT
TRBJ2-7,TRBD1,NA,TRBV6-6,CASSPSPGTGGDEQYF,TGTGCCAGCAGCCCGAGCCCGGGGACAGGGGGGGACGAGCAGTACTTC
TRBJ2-2,NA,once,TRBV21-1,CASSSPGTGIGGELFF,TGTGCCAGCAGCAGCCCCGGGACAGGGATAGGCGGGGAGCTGTTTTTT
TRBJ1-1,TRBD1,NA,TRBV19,CASSFPRTGINTEAFF,TGTGCCAGTAGTTTCCCCAGGACAGGAATTAACACTGAAGCTTTCTTT
TRBJ2-3,TRBD2,NA,TRBV5-4,CASSLGQGTSGSDTQYF,TGTGCCAGCAGCTTGGGCCAAGGGACTAGCGGATCAGATACGCAGTATTTT
TRBJ1-6,TRBD1,NA,TRBV27,CASSLWTGSNSPLHF,TGTGCCAGCAGTTTGTGGACAGGGAGTAATTCACCCCTCCACTTT
TRBJ1-3,NA,NA,TRBV4-3,CASSQVTGSGNTIYF,TGCGCCAGCAGCCAAGTCACAGGCTCTGGAAACACCATATATTTT
TRBJ2-7,TRBD1,NA,TRBV18,CASSRGRDRSYEQYF,TGTGCCAGCTCACGCGGCCGGGACAGGTCCTACGAGCAGTACTTC
TRBJ2-7,NA,NA,TRBV29-1,CSVGVSGNYEQYF,TGCAGCGTTGGAGTTTCAGGGAACTACGAGCAGTACTTC
TRBJ2-3,TRBD2,NA,TRBV24-1,CATSDDGLARRTDTQYF,TGTGCCACCAGTGATGACGGACTAGCAAGACGCACAGATACGCAGTATTTT
TRBJ2-3,TRBD1,NA,TRBV24-1,CATSDFGQGRATDTQYF,TGTGCCACCAGTGATTTCGGACAGGGGAGAGCCACAGATACGCAGTATTTT
TRBJ2-7,TRBD2,NA,TRBV4-2,CASSQDEGEGSYEQYF,TGTGCCAGCAGCCAAGATGAAGGGGAGGGGTCCTACGAGCAGTACTTC
TRBJ2-7,NA,NA,TRBV10-3,CAISDSSSSYEQYF,TGTGCCATCAGTGACTCCTCCAGCTCCTACGAGCAGTACTTC
TRBJ1-2,NA,NA,TRBV7-3,CASKGPGDYGYTF,TGTGCCAGCAAGGGGCCGGGGGACTATGGCTACACCTTC
TRBJ1-4,NA,NA,TRBV30,CAWSGQWGGEKLFF,TGTGCCTGGAGTGGACAGTGGGGGGGTGAAAAACTGTTTTTT
TRBJ2-2,NA,NA,TRBV5-1,CASSSMIFPDTGELFF,TGCGCCAGCAGCTCAATGATCTTTCCGGACACCGGGGAGCTGTTTTTT
TRBJ1-2,TRBD1,NA,TRBV9,CASSGQGFGYTF,TGTGCCAGCAGCGGACAGGGTTTTGGCTACACCTTC
TRBJ2-1,NA,NA,TRBV4-1,CASSQDIGEFNEQFF,TGCGCCAGCAGCCAAGATATAGGGGAATTCAATGAGCAGTTCTTC
TRBJ1-1,TRBD1,NA,TRBV6-5,CASRRQGGTEAFF,TGTGCCAGCAGGAGACAGGGCGGCACTGAAGCTTTCTTT
TRBJ1-1,NA,NA,TRBV6-6,CASKGFANTEAFF,TGTGCCAGCAAGGGGTTTGCGAACACTGAAGCTTTCTTT
TRBJ2-2,TRBD2,NA,TRBV5-1,CASSPTSGQSGRESMGELFF,TGCGCCAGCAGCCCCACGTCCGGACAGAGCGGGAGAGAAAGTATGGGGGAGCTGTTTTTT
TRBJ2-7,TRBD1,NA,TRBV29-1,CSVGPGQGSGEQYF,TGCAGCGTGGGGCCGGGACAGGGATCGGGCGAGCAGTACTTC
TRBJ1-1,NA,many,TRBV5-1,CASSLEQQGRTEAFF,TGCGCCAGCAGCTTGGAGCAACAGGGTAGGACTGAAGCTTTCTTT
TRBJ2-7,TRBD2,NA,TRBV7-6,CASSLALGSGSEQYF,TGTGCCAGCAGCTTAGCGCTTGGTAGCGGGAGTGAGCAGTACTTC
TRBJ1-2,NA,once,TRBV4-2,CASSQDEPGIGYTF,TGTGCCAGCAGCCAAGATGAGCCGGGGATTGGCTACACCTTC
TRBJ1-4,NA,NA,TRBV10-3,CAISPTQGLREKLFF,TGTGCCATCAGCCCTACCCAGGGGTTAAGAGAAAAACTGTTTTTT
TRBJ1-1,TRBD1,NA,TRBV19,CASSTGQGAGVNTEAFF,TGTGCCAGTAGTACTGGACAGGGCGCGGGTGTGAACACTGAAGCTTTCTTT
TRBJ1-5,NA,once,TRBV28,CASTVPGPQPQHF,TGTGCCAGCACCGTACCGGGTCCTCAGCCCCAGCATTTT
TRBJ2-3,NA,NA,TRBV11-3,CASSLEAGTQYF,TGTGCCAGCAGCTTAGAGGCTGGTACGCAGTATTTT
TRBJ1-2,TRBD1,NA,TRBV18,CASSPSGTDGYTF,TGTGCCAGCTCACCATCCGGGACAGATGGCTACACCTTC
TRBJ2-6,NA,NA,TRBV5-4,CASSYSSGANVLTF,TGTGCCAGCAGCTACAGCTCTGGGGCCAACGTCCTGACTTTC
TRBJ1-2,TRBD1,few,TRBV28,CASKGQGLYGYTF,TGTGCCAGCAAAGGACAGGGGCTCTATGGCTACACCTTC
TRBJ2-3,TRBD1,NA,TRBV11-2,CASSSSPGQGTDTQYF,TGTGCCAGCAGCTCCTCTCCGGGACAGGGGACAGATACGCAGTATTTT
TRBJ1-2,NA,few,TRBV28,CASSRGTNYGYTF,TGTGCCAGCAGTCGGGGGACTAACTATGGCTACACCTTC
TRBJ2-4,TRBD1,NA,TRBV18,CASSPRGTALDIQYF,TGTGCCAGCTCACCACGAGGGACAGCTCTGGACATTCAGTACTTC
TRBJ1-1,NA,NA,TRBV18,CASSPTPTVGSMNTEAFF,TGTGCCAGCTCACCTACCCCGACAGTAGGTTCTATGAACACTGAAGCTTTCTTT
TRBJ2-5,TRBD2,NA,TRBV19,CASSISPGTSGGKTQYF,TGTGCCAGTAGTATTAGTCCCGGGACTAGCGGTGGGAAGACCCAGTACTTC
TRBJ1-4,NA,once,TRBV3-1/TRBV3-2,CASKKGAGQDEKLFF,TGTGCCAGCAAAAAAGGGGCCGGGCAAGATGAAAAACTGTTTTTT
TRBJ2-1,TRBD1,NA,TRBV5-1,CASSLSGQGYNEQFF,TGCGCCAGCAGCTTGTCCGGACAGGGTTACAATGAGCAGTTCTTC
TRBJ2-7,NA,NA,TRBV28,CASSLVLERTNTYEQYF,TGTGCCAGCAGTTTAGTATTAGAGCGAACTAATACCTACGAGCAGTACTTC
TRBJ1-1,NA,once,TRBV28,CASRSRGLLAFF,TGTGCCAGCAGATCAAGGGGTCTTTTGGCTTTCTTT
TRBJ2-5,TRBD2,NA,TRBV12-5,CASGGLSAGEETQYF,TGTGCTAGTGGGGGGCTGAGTGCGGGAGAAGAGACCCAGTACTTC
TRBJ1-1,NA,NA,TRBV29-1,CSVFVQGMATEAFF,TGCAGCGTTTTCGTCCAGGGGATGGCTACTGAAGCTTTCTTT
TRBJ1-1,TRBD1,NA,TRBV25-1,CASSGRDRGLLGTEAFF,TGTGCCAGCAGTGGCCGGGACAGGGGTTTACTGGGCACTGAAGCTTTCTTT
TRBJ2-2,NA,NA,TRBV13,CASSPRQDYSNTGELFF,TGTGCCAGCAGCCCGCGACAGGATTACTCGAACACCGGGGAGCTGTTTTTT
TRBJ1-5,NA,once,TRBV6-2/TRBV6-3,CASSRTGSGNQPQHF,TGTGCCAGCAGTAGAACAGGGTCCGGCAATCAGCCCCAGCATTTT
TRBJ2-3,NA,NA,TRBV28,CASSYEVSTDTQYF,TGTGCCAGCAGTTACGAGGTTAGCACAGATACGCAGTATTTT
TRBJ2-3,TRBD1,NA,TRBV7-2,CASSDRSTDTQYF,TGTGCCAGCTCGGACAGGAGCACAGATACGCAGTATTTT
TRBJ2-7,NA,NA,TRBV19,CASSIDLSYEQYF,TGTGCCAGTAGTATAGATCTGAGCTACGAGCAGTACTTC
TRBJ2-7,TRBD1,NA,TRBV20-1,CSASFVGQTYEQYF,TGCAGTGCTAGTTTCGTGGGACAGACCTACGAGCAGTACTTC
TRBJ1-2,NA,NA,TRBV29-1,CSVELEATILGYTF,TGCAGCGTTGAGCTCGAGGCAACCATCCTTGGCTACACCTTC